The 25 T cell receptor beta chains reported below all come from one sample, sequenced in a study of blood T cell repertoires in COVID-19. Produced via immunoSEQ multiplex PCR; TCRdb's table is partial and in-frame only. The table includes 200,000 to 250,000 clones, more than 80% detected once. Material: PBMCs or T cells enriched from blood (not recorded which). The receptors were gathered from a man between 35 and 55 years old who had recovered from COVID-19.

The chain joins TRBV18 to TRBJ1-2, with TRBD1 as a possible D gene (5 bases). V was trimmed by 5 bases and J by 0 bases, leaving 13 bases between them. The length of the CDR3 is 15 residues. CDR1 KGHSH and CDR2 LQKENI come from the germline V gene. DNA of the CDR3: TGTGCCAGCTCAAGTGGGACTCCAGCTAACTATGGCTACACCTTC. Translating it yields CASSSGTPANYGYTF.

The chain is built from TRBV6-2 or TRBV6-3 and TRBJ2-3, with a weak D call TRBD2 (5 bases). The germline CDR1 and CDR2 sequences are MNHEY and SVGEGT. Trimming shortened V by 2 bases and J by 1 base, and 13 bases separated the two germline ends. CDR3 length equals 16 residues. CDR3 sequence (DNA): TGTGCCAGCAGTTACCTGTTGGCGCGGGGCACAGATACGCAGTATTTT. It translates to CASSYLLARGTDTQYF.

The chain carries TRBV24-1 and TRBJ1-5, with D unclear. V was cut by 2 bases and J by 6 bases, with 4 bases left in between. The CDR3 sequence is 12 residues long. Germline V CDR1 and CDR2: KGHDR, SFDVKD. The CDR3 sequence: CATSDSSQPQHF. DNA for the CDR3: TGTGCCACCAGTGATTCCAGTCAGCCCCAGCATTTT.

The gene calls are TRBV6-5 and TRBJ2-5; 7 nucleotides align to TRBD1. Per germline, CDR1 MNHEY and CDR2 SVGAGI. The CDR3 contains 13 residues. V dropped 5 bases and J dropped 3; count of bases not matched to a gene: 3. For the CDR3, the DNA is TGTGCCAGCAGTCGACAGGGTAAAGAGACCCAGTACTTC. It is translated as CASSRQGKETQYF.

The chain carries TRBV5-4 and TRBJ2-1, with TRBD2 as a possible D gene (5 bases). The CDR3 extends over 12 amino acids. With 2 bases removed from V and 9 bases from J, the gap between germline ends came to 9 bases. Germline CDR1 and CDR2: SGHNT and YYREEE (reference sequence). The CDR3: CASSLGSREQFF. As DNA, the CDR3 is TGTGCCAGCAGCTTAGGGAGCCGTGAGCAGTTCTTC.

V usage is TRBV5-1 and J usage is TRBJ1-1; weak D call: TRBD1 (6 bases). Germline CDR1 SGHRS, CDR2 YFSETQ. Trimming pared 8 bases from V and 0 bases from J, leaving 11 bases between. CDR3 length: 13 amino acids. Written as DNA, the CDR3 is TGCGCCAGTCGGGGGGGCCTGAACACTGAAGCTTTCTTT. Amino acids: CASRGGLNTEAFF.

This chain links TRBV9 with TRBJ1-2, with D unresolved. CDR1 is SGDLS, CDR2 YYNGEE, per germline. Trimming shortened V by 4 bases and J by 8 bases, and 18 bases separated the two germline ends. The length of the CDR3 is 14 residues. This CDR3 reads CASSPPVISPGYTF. Here the CDR3 DNA reads TGTGCCAGCAGCCCACCGGTGATATCCCCCGGCTACACCTTC.

The V gene is TRBV21-1, the J gene TRBJ2-1; no check of the table's D call, TRBD2, against the DNA was made. TRBV21-1 is classified as a pseudogene. This CDR3 contains 15 residues. The CDR3, as DNA: TGTGCCAGCAGCAAAGAGAGGGGAGGGTATGGTGAGCAGTTCTTC. Translating gives CASSKERGGYGEQFF.

This chain joins TRBV9 and TRBJ1-2, with 10 bases identical to TRBD1. Germline V lookup: CDR1 SGDLS, CDR2 YYNGEE. This CDR3 comprises 14 residues. Trimming at V came to 3 bases and at J to 7 bases, leaving 6 bases not matched to a gene. CDR3 DNA sequence: TGTGCCAGCAGCGCGGACAGGGGGAGCGCTGGCTACACCTTC. The encoded protein is CASSADRGSAGYTF.

The genes are TRBV3-1 (or the pseudogene TRBV3-2) and TRBJ2-2; 8 bases agree with TRBD2. Per germline, CDR1 LGHDT and CDR2 YNNKEL (reference sequence). The CDR3 contains 15 residues. The V segment lost 7 bases and the J segment 6 bases; nucleotides outside the gene matches: 10. CDR3 coding DNA: TGTGCCAGCACGCTGCGGGGGGCCGTCCCCGGGGAGCTGTTTTTT. Translated, it gives CASTLRGAVPGELFF.

This clone showed up just a few times. This rearrangement joins TRBV18 to TRBJ2-2; perhaps TRBD1 as D (6 bases). CDR3 length: 15 amino acids. Trimming removed 5 bases at V and 2 bases at J, with 12 bases between. Germline CDR1 is KGHSH and CDR2 is LQKENI. CDR3 residues: CASSFFGTNTGELFF. The CDR3 coding sequence is TGTGCCAGCTCATTTTTCGGGACAAACACCGGGGAGCTGTTTTTT.

V is TRBV5-6 and J is TRBJ2-5, with D perhaps matching TRBD2 (5 bases). This CDR3 comprises 14 residues. V was cut by 3 bases and J by 5 bases, with 14 bases left in between. Per the germline V gene, CDR1 is SGHDT and CDR2 is YYEEEE. The DNA of the CDR3 is TGTGCCAGCAGCTCCCAACTTAGCGCGGAGACCCAGTACTTC. It yields the protein CASSSQLSAETQYF.

The chain links TRBV10-3 to TRBJ2-5, with 15 bases that match TRBD2. The CDR3 runs to 16 residues. The junction had 6 bases not matched to a gene; V was cut back by 6 bases and J by 4 bases. Germline assignment: CDR1 ENHRY and CDR2 SYGVKD. DNA for the CDR3: TGTGCCATCAGACGGGGGACTAGCGGGAGGATAGAGACCCAGTACTTC. Its protein is CAIRRGTSGRIETQYF.

The chain recombines TRBV2 with TRBJ1-6; the match to TRBD1 covers 7 bases. The length of the CDR3 is 15 residues. The germline V gene has CDR1 SNHLY and CDR2 FYNNEI. Trimming at V came to 6 bases and at J to 0 bases, leaving 2 bases not matched to a gene. DNA for the CDR3: TGTGCCAGCAGGACAGGGAGCTCCTATAATTCACCCCTCCACTTT. This gives the protein CASRTGSSYNSPLHF.

This rearrangement joins TRBV29-1 to TRBJ2-4; 7 bases align to TRBD1. CDR1 is SQVTM, CDR2 ANQGSEA, per germline. V lost 3 bases, J lost 7 bases, and 6 bases stayed unmatched. This CDR3 has 13 residues. The DNA for the CDR3 is TGCAGCGTTGATCTAGGACAGGATAACATTCAGTACTTC. Protein: CSVDLGQDNIQYF.

There are a few counts of this clone. The chain uses TRBV6-5 and TRBJ2-5, with TRBD2 as a possible D gene (5 bases). The CDR3 length is 12 residues. V lost 9 bases and J 7 bases, leaving 15 bases between the germline ends. Germline V gene sequence: CDR1 MNHEY, CDR2 SVGAGI. CDR3 amino acids: CASSRASGTQYF. The DNA for the CDR3 is TGTGCCAGTTCGCGGGCCTCAGGGACCCAGTACTTC.

The chain employs TRBV24-1 and TRBJ2-1; 8 bases align to TRBD2. In germline, CDR1 is KGHDR, CDR2 SFDVKD. The CDR3 is 15 amino acids. V gave up 7 bases and J gave up 8 bases; unmatched junction bases: 12. CDR3 residues: CATSTSGEGLDEQFF. The CDR3 nucleotides read TGTGCCACCAGCACTAGCGGAGAGGGCTTGGATGAGCAGTTCTTC.

The chain carries TRBV11-2 and TRBJ2-5; D perhaps matches TRBD1 (6 bases). Germline V CDR1 and CDR2: SGHAT, FQNNGV. CDR3 length: 15 residues. V was clipped by 5 bases and J by 4 bases, with 17 bases between them. DNA of the CDR3: TGTGCCAGCAGCCGGGGACACGGAAGCCCAGAGACCCAGTACTTC. It translates to CASSRGHGSPETQYF.

This chain joins TRBV28 and TRBJ1-2, with 9 bases identical to TRBD1. V lost 6 bases and J lost 4; bases outside the gene matches: 6. The germline gives CDR1 MDHEN, CDR2 SYDVKM. This CDR3 region has 14 residues. The CDR3 DNA is TGTGCCAGCAGACCCGGGACAGGGCTCTATGGCTACACCTTC. Its protein is CASRPGTGLYGYTF.

The chain employs TRBV3-1 (or the pseudogene TRBV3-2) and TRBJ1-1; 7 nucleotides agree with TRBD1. The CDR3 has 16 residues. Trimming at V came to 4 bases and at J to 3 bases, leaving 11 bases not matched to a gene. The germline V gene encodes CDR1 LGHDT and CDR2 YNNKEL (reference sequence). The CDR3: CASSPRTGRSYTEAFF. The CDR3 DNA follows: TGTGCCAGCAGCCCGAGGACAGGTAGATCGTACACTGAAGCTTTCTTT.

This rearrangement joins TRBV15 to TRBJ2-1; D not certain. Trimming took 3 bases from V and 5 from J, leaving 2 bases between them. CDR1 is LNHNV, CDR2 YYDKDF, per germline (reference sequence). This CDR3 is built from 11 residues. The CDR3 DNA reads as TGTGCCACCAGCAGCAACAATGAGCAGTTCTTC. This translates into CATSSNNEQFF.

Concerning this clone itself: Other DNA sequences within the sample encode an identical CDR3. The chain links TRBV6-5 to TRBJ1-1; D not resolved. This CDR3 region has 13 residues. Per germline, CDR1 MNHEY and CDR2 SVGAGI. Trimming took 6 bases from V and 1 from J, leaving 9 bases between them. The CDR3 coding sequence is TGTGCCAGCAGCCTCACACAGAACACTGAAGCTTTCTTT. Residues: CASSLTQNTEAFF.

This clone was recorded a few times. The chain combines TRBV11-3 with TRBJ2-2; D ambiguous. The germline CDR1 and CDR2 sequences are SGHNT and YENEEA. The CDR3 covers 14 residues. Trimming stripped 1 base from V and 1 base from J, with 4 bases between. The CDR3 protein is CASSLGGNTGELFF. The CDR3 DNA follows: TGTGCCAGCAGCTTAGGCGGGAACACCGGGGAGCTGTTTTTT.

V and J are TRBV7-9 and TRBJ2-5, with 7 bases that match TRBD2. Per the germline V gene, CDR1 is SEHNR and CDR2 is FQNEAQ (reference sequence). The CDR3 loop spans 15 amino acids. The V gene end was trimmed by 7 bases and the J gene end by 1 base; junction bases not matched to a gene: 9. For the CDR3, the DNA is TGTGCCAGCACCCGGGGGGAGGGACCCCAAGAGACCCAGTACTTC. Protein sequence: CASTRGEGPQETQYF.

CDR3 amino acids: CASRLGGSTSMDTQYF. CDR3 DNA sequence: TGTGCCAGCAGATTGGGGGGGAGTACCTCCATGGATACGCAGTATTTT. J is TRBJ2-3 and V is TRBV7-2, with 7 bases matching TRBD2. V lost 6 bases to trimming and J lost 6 bases; unmatched junction nucleotides: 15. CDR3 length: 16 amino acids. CDR1 is SGHTA, CDR2 FQGNSA, per germline.